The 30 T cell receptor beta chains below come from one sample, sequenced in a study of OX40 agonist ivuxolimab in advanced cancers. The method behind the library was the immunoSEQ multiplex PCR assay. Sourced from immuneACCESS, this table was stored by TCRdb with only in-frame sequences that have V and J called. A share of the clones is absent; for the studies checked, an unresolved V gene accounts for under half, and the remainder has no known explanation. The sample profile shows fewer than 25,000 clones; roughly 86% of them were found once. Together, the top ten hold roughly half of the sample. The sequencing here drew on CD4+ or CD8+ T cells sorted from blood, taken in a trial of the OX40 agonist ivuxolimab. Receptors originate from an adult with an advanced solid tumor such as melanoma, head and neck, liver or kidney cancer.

DNA for the CDR3: TGTGCCAGTGATAGCGGGCAGGGGCGGTACGCTGAAGCTTTCTTT. Residues: CASDSGQGRYAEAFF. The J gene is TRBJ1-1, the V gene TRBV19; D is perhaps TRBD1 (6 bases). In germline, CDR1 is LNHDA, CDR2 SQIVND (reference sequence). The V gene lost 8 bases and the J gene lost 6 bases, with 22 bases spanning the gap. The CDR3 is 15 residues long.

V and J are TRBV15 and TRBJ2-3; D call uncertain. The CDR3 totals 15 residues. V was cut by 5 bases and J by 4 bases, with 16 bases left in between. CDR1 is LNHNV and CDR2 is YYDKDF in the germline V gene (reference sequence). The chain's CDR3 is CATSRLTDRPDTQYF. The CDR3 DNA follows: TGTGCCACCAGCCGACTCACGGACCGTCCAGATACGCAGTATTTT.

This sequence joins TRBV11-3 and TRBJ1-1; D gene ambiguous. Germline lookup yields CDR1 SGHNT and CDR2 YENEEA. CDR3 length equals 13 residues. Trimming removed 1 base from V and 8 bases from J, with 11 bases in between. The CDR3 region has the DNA TGTGCCAGCAGCTTAGGGCACGGTAGCGAAGCTTTCTTT. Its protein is CASSLGHGSEAFF.

The CDR3 bases are TGTGCCAGCAGTGATAGACAGGGGGGCACAGATACGCAGTATTTT. Translated, it gives CASSDRQGGTDTQYF. The chain couples TRBV6-1 to TRBJ2-3; 9 nucleotides line up with TRBD1. CDR3 size: 15 residues. Unmatched junction bases numbered 2, after V lost 3 bases and J lost 1 base. Germline V CDR1 and CDR2: MNHNS, SASEGT.

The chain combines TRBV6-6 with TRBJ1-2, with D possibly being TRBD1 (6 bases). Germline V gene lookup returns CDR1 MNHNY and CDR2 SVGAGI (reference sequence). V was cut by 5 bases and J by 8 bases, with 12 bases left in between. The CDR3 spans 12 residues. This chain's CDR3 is CASSAIGGGYTF. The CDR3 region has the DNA TGTGCCAGCAGTGCCATCGGGGGCGGCTACACCTTC.

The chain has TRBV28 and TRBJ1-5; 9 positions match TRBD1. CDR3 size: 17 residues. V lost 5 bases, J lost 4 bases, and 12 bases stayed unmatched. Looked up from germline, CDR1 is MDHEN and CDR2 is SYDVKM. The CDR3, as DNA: TGTGCCAGCAGTCGAAGGGGAGGGACAGGGAAAAATCAGCCCCAGCATTTT. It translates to CASSRRGGTGKNQPQHF.

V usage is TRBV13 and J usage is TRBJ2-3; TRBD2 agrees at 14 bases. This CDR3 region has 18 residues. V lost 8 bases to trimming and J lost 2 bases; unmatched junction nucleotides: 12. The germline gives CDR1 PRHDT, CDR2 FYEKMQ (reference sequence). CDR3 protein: CASFPGTSGGVVTDTQYF. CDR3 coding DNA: TGTGCCAGCTTCCCAGGGACTAGCGGGGGAGTTGTCACAGATACGCAGTATTTT.

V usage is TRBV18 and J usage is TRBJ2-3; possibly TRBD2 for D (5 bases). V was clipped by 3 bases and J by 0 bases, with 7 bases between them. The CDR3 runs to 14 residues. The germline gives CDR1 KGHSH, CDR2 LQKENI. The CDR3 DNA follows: TGTGCCAGCTCACCCGGGATGAGCACAGATACGCAGTATTTT. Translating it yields CASSPGMSTDTQYF.

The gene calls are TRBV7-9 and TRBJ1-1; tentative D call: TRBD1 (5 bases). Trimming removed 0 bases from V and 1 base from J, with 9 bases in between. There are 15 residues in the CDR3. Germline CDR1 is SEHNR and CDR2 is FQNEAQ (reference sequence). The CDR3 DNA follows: TGTGCCAGCAGCTTAGCGGGGGGTTCGAACACTGAAGCTTTCTTT. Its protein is CASSLAGGSNTEAFF. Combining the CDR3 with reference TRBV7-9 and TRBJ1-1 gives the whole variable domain DTGVSQNPRHKITKRGQNVTFRCDPISEHNRLYWYRQTLGQGPEFLTYFQNEAQLEKSRLLSDRFSAERPKGSFSTLEIQRTEQGDSAMYLCASSLAGGSNTEAFFGQGTRLTVV.

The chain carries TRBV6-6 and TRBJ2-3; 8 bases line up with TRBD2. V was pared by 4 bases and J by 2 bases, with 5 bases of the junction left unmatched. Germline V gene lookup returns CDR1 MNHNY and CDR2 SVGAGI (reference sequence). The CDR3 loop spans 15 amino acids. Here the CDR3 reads CASSSGTSITDTQYF. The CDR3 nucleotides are TGTGCCAGCAGTTCAGGGACTAGTATCACAGATACGCAGTATTTT.

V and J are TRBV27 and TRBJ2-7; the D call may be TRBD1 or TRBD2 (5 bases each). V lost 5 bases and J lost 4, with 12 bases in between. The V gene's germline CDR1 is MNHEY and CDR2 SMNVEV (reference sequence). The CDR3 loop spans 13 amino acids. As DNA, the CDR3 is TGTGCCAGCAGTCGGGACCGGCGGTACGAGCAGTACTTC. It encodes CASSRDRRYEQYF.

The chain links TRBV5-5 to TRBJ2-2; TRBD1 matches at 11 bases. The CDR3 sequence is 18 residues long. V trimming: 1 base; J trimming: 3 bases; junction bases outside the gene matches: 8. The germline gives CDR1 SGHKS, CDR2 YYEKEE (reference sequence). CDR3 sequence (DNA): TGTGCCAGCAGCTTGACGGACAGGGGGCGCGCGGACACCGGGGAGCTGTTTTTT. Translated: CASSLTDRGRADTGELFF. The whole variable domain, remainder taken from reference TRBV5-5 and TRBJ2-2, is DAGVTQSPTHLIKTRGQQVTLRCSPISGHKSVSWYQQVLGQGPQFIFQYYEKEERGRGNFPDRFSARQFPNYSSELNVNALLLGDSALYLCASSLTDRGRADTGELFFGEGSRLTVL.

For the CDR3, the DNA is TGTGCCATCACCTCGACCAGGACAGGGAGGAACACTGAAGCTTTCTTT. Protein sequence: CAITSTRTGRNTEAFF. V is TRBV10-3 and J is TRBJ1-1; 8 bases agree with TRBD1. Losses at the gene ends were 7 bases for V and 1 base for J; bases not matched to a gene: 11. Germline loops: CDR1 ENHRY, CDR2 SYGVKD. CDR3 length: 16 residues.

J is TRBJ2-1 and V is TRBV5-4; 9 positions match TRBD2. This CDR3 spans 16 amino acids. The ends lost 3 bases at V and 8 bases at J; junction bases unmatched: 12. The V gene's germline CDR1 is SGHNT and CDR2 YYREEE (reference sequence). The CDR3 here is CASSSDSGGAWDEQFF. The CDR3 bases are TGTGCCAGCAGCTCGGATAGCGGGGGCGCTTGGGATGAGCAGTTCTTC.

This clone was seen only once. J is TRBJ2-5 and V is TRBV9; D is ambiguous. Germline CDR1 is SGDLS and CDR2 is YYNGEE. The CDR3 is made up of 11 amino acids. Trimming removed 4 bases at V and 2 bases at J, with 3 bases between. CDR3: CASSTQETQYF. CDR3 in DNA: TGTGCCAGCAGCACACAAGAGACCCAGTACTTC.

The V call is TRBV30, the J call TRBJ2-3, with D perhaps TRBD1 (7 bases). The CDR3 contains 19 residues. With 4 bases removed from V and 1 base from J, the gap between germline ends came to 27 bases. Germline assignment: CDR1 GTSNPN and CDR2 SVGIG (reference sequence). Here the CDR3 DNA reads TGTGCCTGGACCGGTACGGTGACAGGGAGGAAGTTGGGCACAGATACGCAGTATTTT. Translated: CAWTGTVTGRKLGTDTQYF.

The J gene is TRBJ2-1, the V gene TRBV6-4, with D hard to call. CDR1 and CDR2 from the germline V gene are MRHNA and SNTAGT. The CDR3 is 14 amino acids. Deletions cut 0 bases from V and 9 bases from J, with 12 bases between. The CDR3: CASSDSALSPEQFF. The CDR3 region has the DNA TGTGCCAGCAGTGACTCGGCGTTATCTCCTGAGCAGTTCTTC.

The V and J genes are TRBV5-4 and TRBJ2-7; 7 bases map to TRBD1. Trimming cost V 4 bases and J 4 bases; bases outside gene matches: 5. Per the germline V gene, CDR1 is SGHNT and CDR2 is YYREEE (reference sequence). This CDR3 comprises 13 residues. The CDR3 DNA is TGTGCCAGCAGCCCCGGACAGGTTTACGAGCAGTACTTC. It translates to CASSPGQVYEQYF.

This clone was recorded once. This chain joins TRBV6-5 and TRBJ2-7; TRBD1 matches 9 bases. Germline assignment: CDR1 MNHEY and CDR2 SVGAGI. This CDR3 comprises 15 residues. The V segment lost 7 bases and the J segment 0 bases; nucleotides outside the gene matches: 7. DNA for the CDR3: TGTGCCAGCACCCCAAGACAGGGGGTCTCCTACGAGCAGTACTTC. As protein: CASTPRQGVSYEQYF.

The CDR3 DNA sequence: TGTGCCAGCAGCCCACGCTCCCGACAGGTCGTCTATGGCTACACCTTC. Translated: CASSPRSRQVVYGYTF. V is TRBV5-4 and J is TRBJ1-2; D perhaps matches TRBD1 (6 bases). Trimming took off 4 bases at V and 4 bases at J, with 20 bases between the two ends. This CDR3 spans 16 amino acids. The V gene's germline CDR1 is SGHNT and CDR2 YYREEE (reference sequence).

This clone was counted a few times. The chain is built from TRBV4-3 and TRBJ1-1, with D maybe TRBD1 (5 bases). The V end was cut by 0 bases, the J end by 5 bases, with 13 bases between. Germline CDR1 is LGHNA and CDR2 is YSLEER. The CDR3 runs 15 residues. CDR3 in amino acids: CASSQDYVSGTEAFF. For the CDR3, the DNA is TGCGCCAGCAGCCAAGATTATGTGTCAGGGACTGAAGCTTTCTTT.

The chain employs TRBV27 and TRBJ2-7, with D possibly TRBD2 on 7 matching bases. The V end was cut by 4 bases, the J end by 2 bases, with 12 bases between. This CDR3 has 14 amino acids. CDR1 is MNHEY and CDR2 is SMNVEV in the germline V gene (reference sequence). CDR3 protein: CASSWGGYAYEQYF. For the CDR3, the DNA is TGTGCCAGCAGTTGGGGGGGCTATGCCTACGAGCAGTACTTC.

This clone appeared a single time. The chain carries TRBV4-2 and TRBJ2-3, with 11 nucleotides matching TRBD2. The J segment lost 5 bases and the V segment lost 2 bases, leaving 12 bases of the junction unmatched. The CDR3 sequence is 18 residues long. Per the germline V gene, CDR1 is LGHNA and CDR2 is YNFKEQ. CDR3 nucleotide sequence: TGTGCCAGCAGCCAAAGCCCTTTTAGCGGGGGGGCCGTAGATACGCAGTATTTT. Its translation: CASSQSPFSGGAVDTQYF.

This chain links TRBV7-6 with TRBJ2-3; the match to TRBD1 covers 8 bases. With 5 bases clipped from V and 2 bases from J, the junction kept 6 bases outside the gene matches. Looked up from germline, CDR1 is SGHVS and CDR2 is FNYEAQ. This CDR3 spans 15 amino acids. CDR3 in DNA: TGTGCCAGCAGCCCCGGGACAGGTATCACAGATACGCAGTATTTT. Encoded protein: CASSPGTGITDTQYF.

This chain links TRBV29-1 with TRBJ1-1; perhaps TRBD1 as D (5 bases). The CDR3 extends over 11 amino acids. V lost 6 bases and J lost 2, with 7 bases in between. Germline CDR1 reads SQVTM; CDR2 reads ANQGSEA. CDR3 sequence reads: CSVGHNTEAFF. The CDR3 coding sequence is TGCAGCGTCGGACATAACACTGAAGCTTTCTTT. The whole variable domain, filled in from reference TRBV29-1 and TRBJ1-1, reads SAVISQKPSRDICQRGTSLTIQCQVDSQVTMMFWYRQQPGQSLTLIATANQGSEATYESGFVIDKFPISRPNLTFSTLTVSNMSPEDSSIYLCSVGHNTEAFFGQGTRLTVV.

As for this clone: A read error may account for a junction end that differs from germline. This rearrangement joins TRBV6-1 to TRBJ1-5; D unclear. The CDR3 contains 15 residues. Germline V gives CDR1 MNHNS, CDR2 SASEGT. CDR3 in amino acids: CASREDTYSNQPQHF. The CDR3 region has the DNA TGTGCCAGCAGGGAAGACACGTATAGCAATCAGCCCCAGCATTTT.

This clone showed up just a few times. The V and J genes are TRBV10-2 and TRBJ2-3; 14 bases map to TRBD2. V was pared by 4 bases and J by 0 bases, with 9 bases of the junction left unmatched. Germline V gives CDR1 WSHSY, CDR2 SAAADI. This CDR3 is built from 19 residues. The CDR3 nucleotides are TGCGCCAGCAGTGTGGTAGGACTAGCGGGGGGATCTAGCACAGATACGCAGTATTTT. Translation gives CASSVVGLAGGSSTDTQYF.

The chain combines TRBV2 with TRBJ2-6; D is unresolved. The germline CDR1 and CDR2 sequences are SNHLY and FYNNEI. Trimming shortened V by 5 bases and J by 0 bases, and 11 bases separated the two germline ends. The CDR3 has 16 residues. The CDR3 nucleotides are TGTGCCAGCAGTCGAGCAGGTTTCTCTGGGGCCAACGTCCTGACTTTC. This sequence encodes CASSRAGFSGANVLTF.

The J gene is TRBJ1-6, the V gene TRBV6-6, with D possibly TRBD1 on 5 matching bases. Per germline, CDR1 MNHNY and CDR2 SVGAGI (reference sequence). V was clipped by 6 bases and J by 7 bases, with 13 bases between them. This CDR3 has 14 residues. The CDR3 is CASSLARDNSPLHF. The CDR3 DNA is TGTGCCAGCAGCTTAGCGCGGGACAATTCACCCCTCCACTTT.

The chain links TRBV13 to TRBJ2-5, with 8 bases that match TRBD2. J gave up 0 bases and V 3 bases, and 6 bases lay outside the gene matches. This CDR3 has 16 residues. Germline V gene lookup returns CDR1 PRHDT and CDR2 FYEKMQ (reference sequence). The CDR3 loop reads CASSFLSSGYQETQYF. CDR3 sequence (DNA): TGTGCCAGCAGCTTTCTTTCTAGCGGGTACCAAGAGACCCAGTACTTC.